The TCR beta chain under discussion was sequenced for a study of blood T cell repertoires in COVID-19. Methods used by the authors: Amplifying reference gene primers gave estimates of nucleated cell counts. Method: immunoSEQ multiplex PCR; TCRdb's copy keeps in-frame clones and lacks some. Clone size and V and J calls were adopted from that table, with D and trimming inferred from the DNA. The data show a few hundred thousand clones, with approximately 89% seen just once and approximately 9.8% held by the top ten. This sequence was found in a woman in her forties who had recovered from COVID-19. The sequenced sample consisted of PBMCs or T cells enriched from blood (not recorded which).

The CDR3 DNA follows: TGTGCCAGCAGCTTAGTCCCCAGGGATCAGCCCCAGCATTTT. It translates to CASSLVPRDQPQHF. The chain uses TRBV7-2 and TRBJ1-5; D is perhaps TRBD1 (5 bases). V was pared by 1 base and J by 5 bases, with 9 bases between. The CDR3 consists of 14 residues. Germline CDR1 and CDR2: SGHTA and FQGNSA. Together with reference TRBV7-2 and TRBJ1-5, the CDR3 gives the full variable domain: GAGVSQSPSNKVTEKGKDVELRCDPISGHTALYWYRQSLGQGLEFLIYFQGNSAPDKSGLPSDRFSAERTGGSVSTLTIQRTQQEDSAVYLCASSLVPRDQPQHFGDGTRLSIL.